Sequencing of this T cell receptor beta chain was carried out in a study of cytomegalovirus exposure and HLA in healthy donors. Trimming took 5 bases from V and 2 from J; bases not matched to a gene: 8. This CDR3 is built from 15 residues. Germline-derived CDR1 and CDR2 are MNHNY and SVGAGI (reference sequence). A note on this clone: As yet, its antigen is unknown.

Whole-study findings and limits: Cytomegalovirus status was reportedly diagnosed by the classifier with high specificity and sensitivity.

TCRdb's table, derived via immunoSEQ multiplex PCR, lists solely in-frame clones and lacks some. The sample lists 75,000 to 85,000 clones; approximately 91% were seen once. The clonotype was recovered from a man aged 25 to 40 in good health and CMV-seronegative. Sequenced sample: PBMCs. The chain carries TRBV6-6 and TRBJ2-7; 8 nucleotides line up with TRBD1. CDR3 bases: TGTGCCAGCAGTGGCGCACAGGGGGTCACCTACGAGCAGTACTTC. It codes for CASSGAQGVTYEQYF.